Below are 21 T cell receptor beta chains sequenced from a single sample in a study of regulatory T cells in long-lasting Graves disease. Construction of TCR beta libraries relied on iRepertoire HTBI primers and on Arm-PCR targeting CDR3 regions. TCRdb re-called the multiplex PCR reads through MiXCR, storing one row per CDR3 protein. The sample has about 420,000 distinct CDR3 sequences, about a quarter seen once. Time point reported: persistent/refractory GD, antithyroid drugs over 5 years with positive TRAb. Scientists built the TCR library using RNA that was extracted from PBMCs. The source was peripheral blood mononuclear cells (PBMCs), collected when the disease was refractory, from a patient treated with antithyroid drugs. These TCRs come from a female donor with Graves disease.

This clonotype was found many times. The chain joins TRBV20-1 to TRBJ1-2; D is undetermined. This CDR3 has 9 amino acids. Germline loops: CDR1 DFQATT, CDR2 SNEGSKA (reference sequence). V lost 6 bases to trimming and J lost 4 bases, with 3 bases between them. The CDR3 region has the DNA TGCAGTGCCAGCTATGGCTACACCTTC. Its translation is CSASYGYTF.

This clonotype has at least ten counts. The chain is built from TRBV27 and TRBJ2-5; 9 nucleotides align to TRBD1. The J segment lost 6 bases and the V segment lost 0 bases, leaving 8 bases of the junction unmatched. The CDR3 spans 16 residues. Per the germline V gene, CDR1 is MNHEY and CDR2 is SMNVEV (reference sequence). In DNA, the CDR3 is TGTGCCAGCAGTTTATCGACAGGGGGTAATGTGAAGACCCAGTACTTC. This sequence encodes CASSLSTGGNVKTQYF.

This clonotype was counted a single time. The rearrangement joins TRBV10-3 to TRBJ2-2; 13 nucleotides align to TRBD2. The germline V gene encodes CDR1 ENHRY and CDR2 SYGVKD. V lost 8 bases, J lost 5 bases, and 11 bases stayed unmatched. This CDR3 has 17 amino acids. The CDR3 loop reads CAIPRRTSGSGTGELFF. For the CDR3, the DNA is TGTGCCATCCCCCGTCGGACTAGCGGGAGTGGTACCGGGGAGCTGTTTTTT.

This clonotype was counted only a few times. This sequence joins TRBV10-3 and TRBJ1-1, with D tentatively TRBD1 (5 bases). CDR3 length: 14 amino acids. Germline lookup yields CDR1 ENHRY and CDR2 SYGVKD. V was cut by 2 bases and J by 5 bases, with 12 bases left in between. The CDR3 here is CAISEDQGRTEAFF. The CDR3 DNA is TGTGCCATCAGTGAGGATCAGGGACGGACTGAAGCTTTCTTT.

The chain joins TRBV6-1 to TRBJ1-5; D uncertain. V was trimmed by 6 bases and J by 5 bases, leaving 20 bases between them. The CDR3 extends over 16 amino acids. Germline V gene sequence: CDR1 MNHNS, CDR2 SASEGT. The CDR3 DNA follows: TGTGCCAGCAGCTATCGTCGAGGGCCAGAGTATCAGCCCCAGCATTTT. Translated: CASSYRRGPEYQPQHF.

At least ten counts were recorded for this clonotype. The chain is built from TRBV28 and TRBJ2-5, with D tentatively TRBD1 (5 bases). This CDR3 contains 15 residues. Deletions cut 2 bases from V and 4 bases from J, with 14 bases between. Germline V gene lookup returns CDR1 MDHEN and CDR2 SYDVKM. This CDR3 reads CASSLTPGSGETQYF. Written as DNA, the CDR3 is TGTGCCAGCAGTTTAACACCAGGGTCGGGAGAGACCCAGTACTTC.

CDR3 coding DNA: TGTGCCTGGAGGAAAGACGGGACAGCTAATAATTCACCCCTCCACTTT. It codes for CAWRKDGTANNSPLHF. The gene calls are TRBV30 and TRBJ1-6; the match to TRBD1 covers 7 bases. J lost 5 bases, V lost 3 bases, and 10 bases had no gene match. The CDR3 is 16 residues long. Germline V lookup: CDR1 GTSNPN, CDR2 SVGIG (reference sequence).

This clonotype showed up many times. The chain is built from TRBV3-1 and TRBJ1-5, with 7 positions matching TRBD1. V gave up 0 bases and J gave up 6 bases; unmatched junction bases: 8. From germline, CDR1 is LGHDT and CDR2 YNNKEL (reference sequence). The CDR3 consists of 16 residues. The CDR3 DNA reads TGTGCCAGCAGCCAAGAAGACAGGGTAGGTCGTCAGCCCCAGCATTTT. Its protein product is CASSQEDRVGRQPQHF.

This clonotype was seen repeatedly, ten times or more. The V and J genes are TRBV28 and TRBJ1-2; the D gene is possibly TRBD1 (6 bases). The V and J ends lost 4 bases and 7 bases respectively, with 13 bases between them. This CDR3 region has 13 residues. The germline gives CDR1 MDHEN, CDR2 SYDVKM. CDR3 DNA sequence: TGTGCCAGCAGTTCTGGGGGCGTGGGTGGCTACACCTTC. Translated: CASSSGGVGGYTF.

This clonotype came up many times. This chain connects TRBV20-1 to TRBJ2-5, with TRBD1 matching 8 bases. CDR3 size: 14 residues. The ends lost 6 bases at V and 4 bases at J; junction bases unmatched: 10. Germline V gene lookup returns CDR1 DFQATT and CDR2 SNEGSKA (reference sequence). The CDR3 is CSAKGTGVGETQYF. The CDR3 region has the DNA TGCAGTGCCAAAGGGACAGGAGTTGGAGAGACCCAGTACTTC.

This clonotype occurred many times. CDR3 coding DNA: TGTGCCAGCAGGTCACCAGCGGGGGCGAACACCGGGGAGCTGTTTTTT. It codes for CASRSPAGANTGELFF. This chain links TRBV2 with TRBJ2-2; TRBD2 agrees at 8 bases. The V gene's germline CDR1 is SNHLY and CDR2 FYNNEI. V shed 6 bases and J 0 bases; nucleotides not matched to a gene: 6. The CDR3 spans 16 residues.

With respect to this clonotype: A far larger clone is only one base removed, so a read error is likely. CDR3 coding DNA: TGTGCCAGCGGTAAAAGGGCAGCCCGAGAGACCCAGTACTTC. Protein product: CASGKRAARETQYF. The gene calls are TRBV7-2 and TRBJ2-5, with D hard to call. The CDR3 length is 14 residues. Germline-derived CDR1 and CDR2 are SGHTA and FQGNSA. V was cut by 8 bases and J by 4 bases, with 17 bases left in between. Based on the CDR3 plus reference TRBV7-2 and TRBJ2-5, the full variable domain is GAGVSQSPSNKVTEKGKDVELRCDPISGHTALYWYRQSLGQGLEFLIYFQGNSAPDKSGLPSDRFSAERTGGSVSTLTIQRTQQEDSAVYLCASGKRAARETQYFGPGTRLLVL.

This clonotype came up a few times. V and J are TRBV4-1 and TRBJ2-7; TRBD1 matches at 8 bases. This CDR3 has 15 residues. From germline, CDR1 is MGHRA and CDR2 YSYEKL. V shed 4 bases and J 6 bases; nucleotides not matched to a gene: 11. The CDR3 sequence: CASSLTGGTMGEQYF. CDR3 nucleotide sequence: TGCGCCAGCAGCCTAACAGGGGGGACAATGGGCGAGCAGTACTTC.

CDR3 in DNA: TGTGCCAGCAGCTCCTCGGTCCAGACTAATGAAAAACTGTTTTTT. Its protein product is CASSSSVQTNEKLFF. The chain is built from TRBV5-5 and TRBJ1-4; D is uncertain. Trimming shortened V by 3 bases and J by 2 bases, and 11 bases separated the two germline ends. Looked up from germline, CDR1 is SGHKS and CDR2 is YYEKEE (reference sequence). The CDR3 is 15 amino acids.

This clonotype was counted a few times. The chain recombines TRBV19 with TRBJ1-1, with 9 bases aligning to TRBD1. Germline assignment: CDR1 LNHDA and CDR2 SQIVND (reference sequence). The trim removed 3 bases at V and 3 bases at J, leaving 8 bases unmatched. The CDR3 runs 16 residues. CDR3 region: CASSIGTGSGDTEAFF. In DNA form, the CDR3 reads TGTGCCAGTAGTATCGGGACAGGGAGTGGGGACACTGAAGCTTTCTTT.

Many counts were recorded for this clonotype. The chain's CDR3 is CASGIQATRGETQYF. For the CDR3, the DNA is TGTGCCAGCGGGATTCAGGCTACCCGAGGGGAGACCCAGTACTTC. The V gene is TRBV6-2 or TRBV6-3, the J gene TRBJ2-5; tentative D call: TRBD2 (5 bases). The germline V gene encodes CDR1 MNHEY and CDR2 SVGEGT. Trimming cost V 8 bases and J 5 bases, with 21 bases left between them. The CDR3 sequence is 15 residues long.

This chain links TRBV30 with TRBJ2-7; D call uncertain. This CDR3 comprises 12 residues. Trimming shortened V by 0 bases and J by 8 bases, and 11 bases separated the two germline ends. Per germline, CDR1 GTSNPN and CDR2 SVGIG (reference sequence). In DNA form, the CDR3 reads TGTGCCTGGAGTGTTTTGAGCGAACAGCAGTACTTC. It yields the protein CAWSVLSEQQYF.

This clonotype came up many times. The chain is built from TRBV28 and TRBJ1-5, with no clear D. V lost 3 bases to trimming and J lost 2 bases, with 8 bases between them. The germline V gene encodes CDR1 MDHEN and CDR2 SYDVKM. This CDR3 spans 14 amino acids. CDR3 DNA: TGTGCCAGCAGTTTTGGAAGGGGCAATCAGCCCCAGCATTTT. Translating gives CASSFGRGNQPQHF.

In its sample, this clonotype was seen many times. This chain joins TRBV11-2 and TRBJ2-7, with D tentatively TRBD2 (5 bases). The V and J ends lost 5 bases and 4 bases respectively, with 18 bases between them. Germline lookup yields CDR1 SGHAT and CDR2 FQNNGV. The CDR3 spans 15 residues. The DNA of the CDR3 is TGTGCCAGCAGCCGAGGGATGGGATCTTCGTACGAGCAGTACTTC. Encoded protein: CASSRGMGSSYEQYF.

In this sample, this clonotype turned up many times. The V and J genes are TRBV20-1 and TRBJ1-2, with a possible D match to TRBD1 (5 bases). Germline V gene sequence: CDR1 DFQATT, CDR2 SNEGSKA (reference sequence). The CDR3 totals 12 residues. V shed 6 bases and J shed 1 base, with 9 bases lying between them. The CDR3 DNA follows: TGCAGTGCCATGACAGTTAACTATGGCTACACCTTC. Translation: CSAMTVNYGYTF.

This clonotype occurred once. The junction departs from the called germline gene at one end, perhaps through a read error. The chain uses TRBV10-3 and TRBJ1-2, with D tentatively TRBD1 (5 bases). The CDR3 consists of 17 residues. Germline values: CDR1 ENHRY, CDR2 SYGVKD. CDR3: CTISEGDALSGNYGYTF. The CDR3 DNA is TGTACCATCAGTGAAGGGGACGCGCTGTCGGGTAACTATGGCTACACCTTC.